One sample yielded the 26 T cell receptor beta chains listed below, sequenced in a study of blood T cell repertoires in COVID-19. Repertoires were generated with immunoSEQ multiplex PCR, while TCRdb's copy carries only in-frame clones and drops some. The sample has 120,000 or so clones, roughly 90% seen once. Material: peripheral blood. Every receptor here comes from a woman aged 55-70 years with COVID-19, enrolled during active disease.

The table lists this clone with a few counts. The chain has TRBV3-1 (or the pseudogene TRBV3-2) and TRBJ1-1; 7 bases line up with TRBD1. Germline trimming cut 7 bases from V and 0 bases from J; bases unmatched to any gene: 5. This CDR3 is 14 amino acids long. Germline V gives CDR1 LGHDT, CDR2 YNNKEL (reference sequence). The CDR3 reads CASMGQFMNTEAFF. In DNA, the CDR3 is TGTGCCAGCATGGGACAGTTCATGAACACTGAAGCTTTCTTT.

This chain uses TRBV27 with TRBJ2-5, with 8 nucleotides matching TRBD1. J was trimmed by 0 bases and V by 2 bases; bases with no gene match: 5. The CDR3 covers 16 residues. Germline V lookup: CDR1 MNHEY, CDR2 SMNVEV (reference sequence). CDR3 coding DNA: TGTGCCAGCAGTTTACAAGACAGGGGCGACCAAGAGACCCAGTACTTC. Translation: CASSLQDRGDQETQYF.

V and J are TRBV4-3 and TRBJ1-2, with D perhaps matching TRBD1 (6 bases). V was pared by 1 base and J by 6 bases, with 9 bases between. Germline V gives CDR1 LGHNA, CDR2 YSLEER. The CDR3 is made up of 13 amino acids. CDR3 DNA: TGCGCCAGCAGCCAAGGGACAGTCGATGGCTACACCTTC. Translated: CASSQGTVDGYTF.

The rearrangement joins TRBV19 to TRBJ1-2; D remains unclear. The CDR3 is made up of 11 amino acids. The V gene's germline CDR1 is LNHDA and CDR2 SQIVND (reference sequence). V was cut by 4 bases and J by 4 bases, with 4 bases left in between. The CDR3 here is CASSSSYGYTF. The CDR3, as DNA: TGTGCCAGTAGTAGCAGCTATGGCTACACCTTC.

CDR3 in DNA: TGTGCCAGCAGCTTGAAGGGCGGGACAGGGGCGAGTCAGCCCCAGCATTTT. Its protein product is CASSLKGGTGASQPQHF. This chain joins TRBV5-4 and TRBJ1-5; 10 bases are a match to TRBD1. Germline V gene lookup returns CDR1 SGHNT and CDR2 YYREEE (reference sequence). V trimming: 1 base; J trimming: 6 bases; junction bases outside the gene matches: 10. The CDR3 has 17 amino acids.

The genes are TRBV3-1 (or the pseudogene TRBV3-2) and TRBJ2-7; 8 bases match TRBD1. V lost 3 bases, J lost 3 bases, and 4 bases stayed unmatched. The CDR3 sequence is 14 residues long. The germline V gene encodes CDR1 LGHDT and CDR2 YNNKEL (reference sequence). As DNA, the CDR3 is TGTGCCAGCAGCCACGGACAGGGTTTCTACGAGCAGTACTTC. Its protein product is CASSHGQGFYEQYF.

This sequence joins TRBV5-1 and TRBJ2-1; a weak D match, TRBD2 (7 bases). CDR3 size: 18 residues. CDR1 is SGHRS, CDR2 YFSETQ, per germline. The V end was cut by 0 bases, the J end by 0 bases, with 16 bases between. CDR3 sequence reads: CASSLEGGTPSSYNEQFF. As DNA, the CDR3 is TGCGCCAGCAGCTTGGAGGGGGGGACCCCTAGCTCCTACAATGAGCAGTTCTTC.

The chain uses TRBV30 and TRBJ2-5; the match to TRBD1 covers 8 bases. The CDR3 is made up of 12 amino acids. Looked up from germline, CDR1 is GTSNPN and CDR2 is SVGIG (reference sequence). The V segment lost 3 bases and the J segment 5 bases; nucleotides outside the gene matches: 2. The CDR3 DNA follows: TGTGCCTGGAGCAGGGGGCGGGAGACCCAGTACTTC. Protein: CAWSRGRETQYF.

The rearrangement links TRBV7-9 to TRBJ2-6; TRBD2 might be the D (6 bases). The CDR3 has 17 residues. The V and J ends lost 5 bases and 0 bases respectively, with 14 bases between them. The germline V gene has CDR1 SEHNR and CDR2 FQNEAQ (reference sequence). The CDR3 DNA follows: TGTGCCAGCAGCCGGGGGACCTCTCCCTCTGGGGCCAACGTCCTGACTTTC. It yields the protein CASSRGTSPSGANVLTF.

This chain uses TRBV7-2 with TRBJ1-1; D possibly corresponds to TRBD1 (5 bases). V dropped 4 bases and J dropped 0 bases, with 6 bases sitting between them. Germline CDR1 reads SGHTA; CDR2 reads FQGNSA. The CDR3 totals 13 residues. As DNA, the CDR3 is TGTGCCAGCAGCTCCAGGGTGAACACTGAAGCTTTCTTT. Its protein is CASSSRVNTEAFF.

The chain recombines TRBV4-1 with TRBJ2-7; 7 bases are shared with TRBD1. The CDR3 length is 15 residues. The V gene's germline CDR1 is MGHRA and CDR2 YSYEKL. V lost 4 bases, J lost 2 bases, and 8 bases stayed unmatched. The CDR3 region is CASSRQTGKTYEQYF. Here the CDR3 DNA reads TGCGCCAGCAGCCGACAGACAGGGAAAACCTACGAGCAGTACTTC.

The chain uses TRBV6-2 or TRBV6-3 and TRBJ2-3; the match to TRBD2 covers 9 bases. The V gene end was trimmed by 6 bases and the J gene end by 6 bases; junction bases not matched to a gene: 10. This CDR3 contains 15 residues. Germline V gives CDR1 MNHEY, CDR2 SVGEGT. This chain's CDR3 is CASSSPRGGGDTQYF. CDR3 nucleotides: TGTGCCAGCAGCTCTCCGCGGGGGGGCGGGGATACGCAGTATTTT.

This clone was seen a few times. The chain has TRBV19 and TRBJ2-7, with a weak D call TRBD1 (6 bases). The V gene's germline CDR1 is LNHDA and CDR2 SQIVND (reference sequence). Trimming stripped 2 bases from V and 2 bases from J, with 13 bases between. The CDR3 is made up of 15 amino acids. DNA of the CDR3: TGTGCCAGTAGTATACCCACAGGGACCCCCTACGAGCAGTACTTC. It encodes CASSIPTGTPYEQYF. Complete variable domain (other parts from reference TRBV19 and TRBJ2-7): DGGITQSPKYLFRKEGQNVTLSCEQNLNHDAMYWYRQDPGQGLRLIYYSQIVNDFQKGDIAEGYSVSREKKESFPLTVTSAQKNPTAFYLCASSIPTGTPYEQYFGPGTRLTVT.

The chain has TRBV6-1 and TRBJ2-7, with no clear D. This CDR3 is built from 15 residues. Between the trimmed V and J ends, which lost 2 bases and 7 bases, there was a span of 18 bases. Germline V lookup: CDR1 MNHNS, CDR2 SASEGT. The CDR3 nucleotides read TGTGCCAGCAGTGAAACGAACCAAATTTTCGGGGAGCAGTACTTC. This sequence encodes CASSETNQIFGEQYF.

This chain uses TRBV7-2 with TRBJ1-1; 7 nucleotides match TRBD1. CDR1 is SGHTA and CDR2 is FQGNSA in the germline V gene. The length of the CDR3 is 16 residues. V shed 1 base and J 4 bases; nucleotides not matched to a gene: 9. The CDR3 here is CASSLGPTGQGTEAFF. The DNA of the CDR3 is TGTGCCAGCAGCTTAGGACCGACAGGGCAGGGCACTGAAGCTTTCTTT.

The chain is built from TRBV19 and TRBJ2-6; the D gene is possibly TRBD1 (6 bases). Germline assignment: CDR1 LNHDA and CDR2 SQIVND (reference sequence). Between the trimmed V and J ends, which lost 10 bases and 4 bases, there was a span of 17 bases. The CDR3 is 15 amino acids. The CDR3 region has the DNA TGTGCCACGCTTCCAGGGGCGGCCGGGGCCAACGTCCTGACTTTC. Its protein product is CATLPGAAGANVLTF.

This rearrangement joins TRBV18 to TRBJ2-5; D possibly corresponds to TRBD1 (8 bases). The V end lost 3 bases, the J end lost 7 bases, and 18 bases lay between the germline ends. CDR3 length: 15 residues. Germline CDR1 is KGHSH and CDR2 is LQKENI. The CDR3 DNA is TGTGCCAGCTCACCGACTTTACAGGGGGAGGGGACCCAGTACTTC. It is translated as CASSPTLQGEGTQYF.

V usage is TRBV30 and J usage is TRBJ2-1; 8 nucleotides agree with TRBD2. The junction had 5 bases not matched to a gene; V was cut back by 5 bases and J by 5 bases. Germline assignment: CDR1 GTSNPN and CDR2 SVGIG (reference sequence). The CDR3 is 13 amino acids. This chain's CDR3 is CAWERGLNNEQFF. The CDR3 DNA sequence: TGTGCCTGGGAGCGGGGGCTGAACAATGAGCAGTTCTTC.

V is TRBV4-2 and J is TRBJ2-7; D remains ambiguous. CDR1 is LGHNA and CDR2 is YNFKEQ in the germline V gene. The germline V and J ends were trimmed by 5 bases and 6 bases, with 14 bases remaining between them. The CDR3 is made up of 13 amino acids. This CDR3 reads CASSTMTRPEQYF. CDR3 in DNA: TGTGCCAGCAGCACCATGACACGCCCCGAGCAGTACTTC.

This chain joins TRBV6-2 or TRBV6-3 and TRBJ1-4, with 11 positions matching TRBD1. With 2 bases clipped from V and 8 bases from J, the junction kept 1 base outside the gene matches. Per germline, CDR1 MNHEY and CDR2 SVGEGT. The CDR3 spans 14 residues. CDR3: CASSYRTGGEKLFF. The DNA for the CDR3 is TGTGCCAGCAGTTACCGGACAGGGGGCGAAAAACTGTTTTTT.

This clone was observed once. The chain is built from TRBV29-1 and TRBJ2-3, with D perhaps TRBD1 (5 bases). CDR1 and CDR2 (germline): SQVTM, ANQGSEA. CDR3 size: 15 residues. The germline V and J ends were trimmed by 8 bases and 2 bases, with 20 bases remaining between them. The CDR3 DNA reads TGCAGCCTTTGTAGGTCGGCAGGGCCCACAGATACGCAGTATTTT. Its protein is CSLCRSAGPTDTQYF.

The genes are TRBV6-2 or TRBV6-3 and TRBJ1-2, with 7 positions matching TRBD1. The CDR3 spans 13 residues. Germline CDR1 is MNHEY and CDR2 is SVGEGT. The V segment lost 5 bases and the J segment 8 bases; nucleotides outside the gene matches: 8. CDR3 loop: CASSRDSPRGYTF. The CDR3 nucleotides are TGTGCCAGCAGTCGGGACAGTCCCCGGGGCTACACCTTC.

This clone was seen only once. In DNA form, the CDR3 reads TGTGCCTGGAGCGCCGGGACTAGCGGGGGGCAAGATACGCAGTATTTT. This sequence encodes CAWSAGTSGGQDTQYF. The chain couples TRBV30 to TRBJ2-3, with 15 bases fitting TRBD2. This CDR3 has 16 amino acids. Trimming at V came to 3 bases and at J to 5 bases, leaving 6 bases not matched to a gene. Germline V gives CDR1 GTSNPN, CDR2 SVGIG (reference sequence).

This chain links TRBV7-2 with TRBJ1-5, with D possibly being TRBD1 (5 bases). The CDR3 has 15 amino acids. V lost 1 base and J 4 bases, leaving 11 bases between the germline ends. The germline gives CDR1 SGHTA, CDR2 FQGNSA. CDR3 DNA sequence: TGTGCCAGCAGCTTAGTTGGGGCAGGGAATCAGCCCCAGCATTTT. Encoded protein: CASSLVGAGNQPQHF.

The gene calls are TRBV9 and TRBJ2-7; D possibly corresponds to TRBD2 (6 bases). CDR1 and CDR2 from the germline V gene are SGDLS and YYNGEE. The CDR3 is 14 amino acids. The V end lost 5 bases, the J end lost 7 bases, and 19 bases lay between the germline ends. CDR3 sequence (DNA): TGTGCCAGCAGTCCCCTCAACCCCGGAGGGGAGCAGTACTTC. This translates into CASSPLNPGGEQYF.

This clone has just one count. V and J are TRBV5-1 and TRBJ1-2; D unresolved. Per germline, CDR1 SGHRS and CDR2 YFSETQ. V was pared by 4 bases and J by 0 bases, with 16 bases between. The CDR3 is made up of 16 amino acids. In nucleotides, the CDR3 is TGCGCCAGCAGCCCCCTAGATGGCACTACTAACTATGGCTACACCTTC. Translation gives CASSPLDGTTNYGYTF.